This TCR beta chain was sequenced during a study of blood T cell repertoires in COVID-19. The CDR3 runs 14 residues. Germline lookup yields CDR1 SNHLY and CDR2 FYNNEI. Trimming took off 4 bases at V and 2 bases at J, with 11 bases between the two ends. Some clones are missing from TCRdb's copy, which holds only in-frame ones; the method was immunoSEQ multiplex PCR. The data contain a few hundred thousand clones, roughly 84% of them seen just once; the ten biggest clones take up 1%. The gene calls are TRBV2 and TRBJ1-1, with D hard to call. The sequencing sample was made of peripheral blood. The TCR comes from a man aged 45-60 years with active or convalescent COVID-19. CDR3 bases: TGTGCCAGCAGTGCGTGGCAGATTAACACTGAAGCTTTCTTT. Protein: CASSAWQINTEAFF.